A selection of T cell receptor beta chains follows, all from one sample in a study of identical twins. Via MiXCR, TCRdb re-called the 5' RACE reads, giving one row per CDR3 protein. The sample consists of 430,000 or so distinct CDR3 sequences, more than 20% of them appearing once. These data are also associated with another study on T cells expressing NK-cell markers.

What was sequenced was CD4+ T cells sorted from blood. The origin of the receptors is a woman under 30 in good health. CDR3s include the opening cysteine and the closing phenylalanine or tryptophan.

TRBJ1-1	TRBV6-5	CASSYRGSTEAFF
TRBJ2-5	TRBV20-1	CSARTGQEYQETQYF
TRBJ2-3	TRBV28	CASSFRTLTDTQYF
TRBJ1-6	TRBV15	CATSRDRQGSPLHF
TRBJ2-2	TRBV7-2	CASSTRTVYPGELFF
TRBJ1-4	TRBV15	CATSPRWQGLTKLFF
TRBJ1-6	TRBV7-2	CASSLGPYNSPLHF
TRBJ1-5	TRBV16	CASSQSSQGIGSPQHF
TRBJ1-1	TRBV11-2	CASSPPGGEQGEAFF
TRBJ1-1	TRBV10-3	CAISSGVNTEAFF
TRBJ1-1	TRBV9	CASSVLGGGTEAFF
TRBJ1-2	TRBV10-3	CASSDSQGAAYGYTF
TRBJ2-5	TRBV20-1	CSAGLGTSGRSSQYF
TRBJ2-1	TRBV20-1	CSAIRAPTGNEQFF
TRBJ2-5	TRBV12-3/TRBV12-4	CASSKRVETQYF
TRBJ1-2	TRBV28	CASSSDSRYGYTF
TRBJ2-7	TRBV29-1	CSVAAGTGDYEQYF
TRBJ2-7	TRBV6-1	CVTQREGEGVYEQYF
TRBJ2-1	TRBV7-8	CASSGGTTSEILFF
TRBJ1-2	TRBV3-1	CASSKDSNGYTF
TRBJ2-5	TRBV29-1	CSVPTRGETQYF
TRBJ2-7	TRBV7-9	CASSYLRTGLTYEQYF
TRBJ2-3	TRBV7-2	CASSPRPREAQYF
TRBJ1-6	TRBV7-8	CASGYRIKDSPLHF
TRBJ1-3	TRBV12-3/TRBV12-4	CASSPHPLGNTIYF
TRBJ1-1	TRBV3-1	CASSLSSKLNTEAFF
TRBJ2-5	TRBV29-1	CSVATSGVKETQYF
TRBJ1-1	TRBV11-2	CASSLGGIYTEAFF
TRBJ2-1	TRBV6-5	CASSYLQGRYNEQFF